This TCR beta chain was captured by sequencing in a study of blood T cells in healthy people across ages. Drawing of peripheral blood yielded 7.5 to 10 milliliters from each donor. Study-level findings and limits: Both naive CD4+ cell counts and diversity were greater in long-lived donors than in aged donors.

Comments on this clonotype: No antigen is known for it.

The V and J ends lost 4 bases and 6 bases, in that order; junction bases with no gene match: 7. This CDR3 region has 15 residues. Germline-derived CDR1 and CDR2 are MNHEY and SVGAGI. Combining a sample-barcoded 5' primer with a J-beta primer mix, a second PCR ran for 7 to 11 cycles. Each cDNA molecule, via a template-switch adaptor with 12 random nucleotides, was tagged. TCRdb reprocessed the 5' RACE reads via MiXCR and lists one record per CDR3 protein. The data contain about 1,400,000 distinct CDR3 sequences, approximately 38% of them singletons. The sequence was collected from a woman aged 18-29 years in good health. This chain uses TRBV6-5 with TRBJ1-4, with 8 bases aligning to TRBD1. The specimen was blood. The CDR3 region is CASSCGRGRDEKLFF. Here the CDR3 DNA reads TGTGCCAGCAGTTGCGGCAGGGGGCGAGATGAAAAACTGTTTTTT.